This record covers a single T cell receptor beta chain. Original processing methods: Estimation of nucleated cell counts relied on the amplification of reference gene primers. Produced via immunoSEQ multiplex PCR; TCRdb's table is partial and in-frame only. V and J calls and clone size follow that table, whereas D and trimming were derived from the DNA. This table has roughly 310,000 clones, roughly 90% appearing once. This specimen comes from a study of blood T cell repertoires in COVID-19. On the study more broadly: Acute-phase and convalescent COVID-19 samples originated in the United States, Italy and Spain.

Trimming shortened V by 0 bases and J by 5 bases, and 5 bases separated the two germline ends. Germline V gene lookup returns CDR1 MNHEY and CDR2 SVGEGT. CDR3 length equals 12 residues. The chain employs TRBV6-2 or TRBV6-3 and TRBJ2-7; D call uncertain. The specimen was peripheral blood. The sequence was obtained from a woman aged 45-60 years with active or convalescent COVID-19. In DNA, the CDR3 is TGTGCCAGCAGTTACTCCTCTCACGAGCAGTACTTC. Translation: CASSYSSHEQYF.